The following is a TCR beta chain sequence with its context. A clone one base away is much larger, so this may be a read error. The data belong to a study of CD8+CD57+ T cells in acquired aplastic anemia. Patients who underwent sequencing had shown CD8+CD57+ cell expansion by flow cytometry. The enrolled patients all had severe acquired aplastic anemia. The study sampled blood from patients who had received no therapy. CDR3 and TCR beta VDJ profiling relied on a genomic DNA template. TCRdb called the reads again in MiXCR, with one record for every CDR3 protein. The repertoire holds about 160,000 distinct CDR3 sequences, with approximately 51% as singletons. Sequenced sample: sorted CD4+, CD8+, or CD8+CD57+ T cells (not recorded which) from PBMCs. This clonotype was sampled from a human donor with aplastic anemia.

CDR3 nucleotide sequence: TGTGCCAGCAGCCAAGATCGCAGCTACGCCGGGGAGCTGTTTTTT. It encodes CASSQDRSYAGELFF. V and J are TRBV15 and TRBJ2-2; D gene unclear. The CDR3 has 15 residues. Germline assignment: CDR1 LNHNV and CDR2 YYDKDF (reference sequence). Together with reference TRBV15 and TRBJ2-2, the CDR3 gives the full variable domain: DAMVIQNPRYQVTQFGKPVTLSCSQTLNHNVMYWYQQKSSQAPKLLFHYYDKDFNNEADTPDNFQSRRPNTSFCFLDIRSPGLGDTAMYLCASSQDRSYAGELFFGEGSRLTVL.